This entry features one TCR beta chain sequence. Its specificity is unknown. Profiling relied on immunoSEQ multiplex PCR, and the TCRdb table lists in-frame clones only, not all of them. The sample has some 41,000 clones; 90% to 95% are singletons. These data come from a study of graft-versus-host responses after intestinal transplantation. Study summary: Recipients got multivisceral, liver-intestinal, or isolated intestinal transplants. All recipients were given anti-thymocyte globulin induction, and tacrolimus and steroids were then administered for three to four years. Study findings and constraints: Clonal ratios of graft-versus-host to host-versus-graft in allografts were high for patients exhibiting graft-donor T cell macrochimerism. Marrow from the recipient contained GvH clones, some of which had appeared first in ileum or blood.

The V and J ends lost 4 bases and 2 bases, in that order; junction bases with no gene match: 4. Germline V gene sequence: CDR1 SGHDT, CDR2 YYEEEE. The CDR3 is 14 residues long. The sequence was obtained from a human patient who received an intestinal transplant, so some T cells may come from the graft donor. V usage is TRBV5-6 and J usage is TRBJ2-7, with 9 bases that match TRBD2. Here the sequenced sample was PBMCs, taken 734 days after intestinal transplantation. In DNA, the CDR3 is TGTGCCAGCAGCCCGGGACTAGCAACCTACGAGCAGTACTTC. Translating it yields CASSPGLATYEQYF. Together with reference TRBV5-6 and TRBJ2-7, the CDR3 gives the full variable domain: DAGVTQSPTHLIKTRGQQVTLRCSPKSGHDTVSWYQQALGQGPQFIFQYYEEEERQRGNFPDRFSGHQFPNYSSELNVNALLLGDSALYLCASSPGLATYEQYFGPGTRLTVT.